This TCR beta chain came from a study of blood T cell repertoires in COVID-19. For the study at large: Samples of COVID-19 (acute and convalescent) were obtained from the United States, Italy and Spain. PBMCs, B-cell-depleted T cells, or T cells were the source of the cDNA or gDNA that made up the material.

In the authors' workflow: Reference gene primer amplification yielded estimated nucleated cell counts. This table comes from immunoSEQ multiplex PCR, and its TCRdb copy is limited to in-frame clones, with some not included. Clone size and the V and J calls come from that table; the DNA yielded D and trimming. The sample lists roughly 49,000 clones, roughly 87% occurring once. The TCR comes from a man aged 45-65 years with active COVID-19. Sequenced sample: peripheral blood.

This chain's CDR3 is CSDGRQPYEQYF. CDR3 nucleotide sequence: TGCAGCGACGGGCGACAGCCCTACGAGCAGTACTTC. V gene TRBV29-1 combines with J gene TRBJ2-7; possibly TRBD1 for D (5 bases). Germline V lookup: CDR1 SQVTM, CDR2 ANQGSEA. The V gene lost 7 bases and the J gene lost 2 bases, with 12 bases spanning the gap. This CDR3 contains 12 residues.